This T cell receptor (beta chain) was found in a study of molecular identifiers for immune sequencing clone quantification. On the study more broadly: Five aliquots were made in replicates from the RNA of about 19,000 or 110,000 naive CD8 cells, and four were sequenced. Findings of the study overall: Clonotypes surpassing 20 RNA copies contained over 97% of effector molecules, versus under 1% in naive cells. Identical barcode-sharing TCR molecules could lead to underestimated sizes for highly expanded clones.

TCRdb re-derived calls from the PCR reads in MiXCR, one entry per CDR3 protein. This sample has 460,000 or so distinct CDR3 sequences, with roughly 26% found just once. CDR1 is SGHAT and CDR2 is FQNNGV in the germline V gene. V dropped 8 bases and J dropped 1 base, with 12 bases sitting between them. The CDR3 is 13 residues long. As to this clonotype: Antigen unknown.

Sorted naive CD8 T cells were those defined as CD8+CD4-CCR7+CD45RA+. The J gene is TRBJ2-7, the V gene TRBV11-2; D perhaps matches TRBD2 (5 bases). The sequence came from a human donor in good health. Some libraries in this study had Jurkat cell RNA spiked in. Sample: naive CD8+ T cells from blood, with Jurkat cell RNA spiked in. As for subset: FACS-sorted CD8+CD4-CCR7+CD45RA+ naive T cells. The CDR3 spells CASGSWDSYEQYF. The CDR3 DNA sequence: TGTGCCAGCGGGAGCTGGGATTCCTACGAGCAGTACTTC.